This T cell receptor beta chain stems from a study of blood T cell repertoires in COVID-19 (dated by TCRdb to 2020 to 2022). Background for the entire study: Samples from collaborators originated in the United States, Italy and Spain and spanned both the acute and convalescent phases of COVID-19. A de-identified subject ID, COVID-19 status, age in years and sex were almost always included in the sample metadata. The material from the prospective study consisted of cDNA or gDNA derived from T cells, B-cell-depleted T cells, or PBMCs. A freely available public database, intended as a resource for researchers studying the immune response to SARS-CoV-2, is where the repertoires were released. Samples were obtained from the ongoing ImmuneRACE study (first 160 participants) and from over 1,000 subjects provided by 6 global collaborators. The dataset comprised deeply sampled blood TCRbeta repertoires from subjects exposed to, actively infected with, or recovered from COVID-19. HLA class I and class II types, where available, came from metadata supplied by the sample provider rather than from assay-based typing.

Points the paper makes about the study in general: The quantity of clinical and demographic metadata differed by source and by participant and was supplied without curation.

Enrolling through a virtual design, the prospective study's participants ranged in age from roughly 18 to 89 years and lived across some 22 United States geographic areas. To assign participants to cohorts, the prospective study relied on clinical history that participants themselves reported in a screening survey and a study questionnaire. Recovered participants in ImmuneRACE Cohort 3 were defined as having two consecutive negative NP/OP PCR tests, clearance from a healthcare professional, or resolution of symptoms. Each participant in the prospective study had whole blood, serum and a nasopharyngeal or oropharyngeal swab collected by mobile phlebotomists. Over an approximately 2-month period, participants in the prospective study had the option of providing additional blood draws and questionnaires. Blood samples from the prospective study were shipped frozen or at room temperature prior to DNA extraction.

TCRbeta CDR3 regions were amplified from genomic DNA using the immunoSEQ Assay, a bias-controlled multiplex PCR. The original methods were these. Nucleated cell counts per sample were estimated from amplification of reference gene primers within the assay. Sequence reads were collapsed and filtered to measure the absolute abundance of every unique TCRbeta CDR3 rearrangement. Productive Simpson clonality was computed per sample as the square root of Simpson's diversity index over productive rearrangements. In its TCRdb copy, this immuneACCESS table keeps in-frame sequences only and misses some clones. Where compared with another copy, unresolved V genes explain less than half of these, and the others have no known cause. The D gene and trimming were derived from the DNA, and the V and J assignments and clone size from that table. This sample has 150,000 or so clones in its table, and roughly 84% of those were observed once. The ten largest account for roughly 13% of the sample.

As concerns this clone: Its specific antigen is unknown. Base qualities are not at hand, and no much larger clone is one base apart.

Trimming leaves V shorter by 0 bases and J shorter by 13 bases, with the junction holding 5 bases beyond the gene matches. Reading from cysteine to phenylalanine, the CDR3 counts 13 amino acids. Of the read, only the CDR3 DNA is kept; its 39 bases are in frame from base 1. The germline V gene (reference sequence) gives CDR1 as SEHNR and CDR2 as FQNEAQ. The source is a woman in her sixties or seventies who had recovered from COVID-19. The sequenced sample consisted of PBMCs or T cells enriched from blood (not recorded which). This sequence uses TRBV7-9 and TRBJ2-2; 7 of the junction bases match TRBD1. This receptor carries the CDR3 CASSLAVQGRLFF. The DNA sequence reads TGTGCCAGCAGCTTAGCAGTACAGGGGAGGCTGTTTTTT.